Listed below are T cell receptor beta chains from one sample, sequenced in a study of blood T cell repertoires in COVID-19. The table came from immunoSEQ multiplex PCR; TCRdb's copy has only in-frame clones and leaves some out. The repertoire holds roughly 70,000 clones, with around 83% as singletons. Sequencing was carried out using peripheral blood. These receptors were obtained from a man between 65 and 85 years old with active COVID-19. Each CDR3 is given with its conserved first and last residue. The D gene is left open where the match is weak. Expanded clones are given a class, and other clones once, few, many or no size at all.

D gene: NA; J gene: TRBJ1-3; V gene: TRBV21-1; clone size: NA; CDR3 DNA: TGTGCCAGCAGCAAGATGGCCCCCTTAACAGGGCACTCTGGAAACACCATATATTTT; CDR3 protein: CASSKMAPLTGHSGNTIYF
D gene: TRBD1; J gene: TRBJ1-2; V gene: TRBV6-5; clone size: NA; CDR3 DNA: TGTGCCAGCAGCAGACAGGGGGATGGCTACACCTTC; CDR3 protein: CASSRQGDGYTF
D gene: NA; J gene: TRBJ2-3; V gene: TRBV15; clone size: NA; CDR3 DNA: TGTGCCACCAGCCCAGGAGGGGGCACAGATACGCAGTATTTT; CDR3 protein: CATSPGGGTDTQYF
D gene: TRBD1; J gene: TRBJ2-5; V gene: TRBV11-3; clone size: once; CDR3 DNA: TGTGCCAGCAGCTTAGATTCCGGCCAGGGGGTGCAAGAGACCCAGTACTTC; CDR3 protein: CASSLDSGQGVQETQYF
D gene: TRBD2; J gene: TRBJ2-1; V gene: TRBV7-9; clone size: NA; CDR3 DNA: TGTGCCAGCAGCTTAGCGGGACTAGCGGGAAATGAGCAGTTCTTC; CDR3 protein: CASSLAGLAGNEQFF
D gene: NA; J gene: TRBJ2-7; V gene: TRBV19; clone size: NA; CDR3 DNA: TGTGCCAGTAGTATGGGGCGCGGCTACGAGCAGTACTTC; CDR3 protein: CASSMGRGYEQYF
D gene: NA; J gene: TRBJ1-2; V gene: TRBV28; clone size: NA; CDR3 DNA: TGTGCCAGCACCCAGGTTCGGCGGCCCGGGGGCTATGGCTACACCTTC; CDR3 protein: CASTQVRRPGGYGYTF
D gene: TRBD2; J gene: TRBJ2-5; V gene: TRBV28; clone size: NA; CDR3 DNA: TGTGCCAGCCGACTAGCGGGGCGGGAGACCCAGTACTTC; CDR3 protein: CASRLAGRETQYF
D gene: TRBD1; J gene: TRBJ1-1; V gene: TRBV10-2; clone size: NA; CDR3 DNA: TGCGCCAGCACCCTCGGACAGGGAGGCCCGAACACTGAAGCTTTCTTT; CDR3 protein: CASTLGQGGPNTEAFF
D gene: NA; J gene: TRBJ1-5; V gene: TRBV27; clone size: NA; CDR3 DNA: TGTGCCAGCAGAAGGGGGAGCCCGGGCAATCAGCCCCAGCATTTT; CDR3 protein: CASRRGSPGNQPQHF
D gene: NA; J gene: TRBJ2-7; V gene: TRBV6-5; clone size: NA; CDR3 DNA: TGTGCCAGCACCAAAGGGGGAGGGGGGCACGAGCAGTACTTC; CDR3 protein: CASTKGGGGHEQYF
D gene: NA; J gene: TRBJ1-5; V gene: TRBV28; clone size: NA; CDR3 DNA: TGTGCCAGCAGTCCCGGGGATCAGCCCCAGCATTTT; CDR3 protein: CASSPGDQPQHF
D gene: NA; J gene: TRBJ2-4; V gene: TRBV11-2; clone size: NA; CDR3 DNA: TGTGCCAGCAGCTTAGTACAGGGGGGGAACATTCAGTACTTC; CDR3 protein: CASSLVQGGNIQYF
D gene: TRBD2; J gene: TRBJ2-1; V gene: TRBV28; clone size: NA; CDR3 DNA: TGTGCCAGCAGTTTACGACTAGCGGGAGTGGGCAATGAGCAGTTCTTC; CDR3 protein: CASSLRLAGVGNEQFF
D gene: TRBD1; J gene: TRBJ1-4; V gene: TRBV28; clone size: NA; CDR3 DNA: TGTGCCAGCACCCAAAGTGGGACAGGGGGTGGAAAACTGTTTTTT; CDR3 protein: CASTQSGTGGGKLFF
D gene: NA; J gene: TRBJ2-5; V gene: TRBV7-6; clone size: NA; CDR3 DNA: TGTGCCAGCAGCTTAGCGGGGGCCCACCAAGAGACCCAGTACTTC; CDR3 protein: CASSLAGAHQETQYF
D gene: NA; J gene: TRBJ1-5; V gene: TRBV12-3/TRBV12-4; clone size: many; CDR3 DNA: TGTGCCAGCAGTTTCCTCGGTTTTCAGCCCCAGCATTTT; CDR3 protein: CASSFLGFQPQHF
D gene: NA; J gene: TRBJ1-1; V gene: TRBV15; clone size: NA; CDR3 DNA: TGTGCCACCAGCAGAGATAGGGGGTGGGGAGCTTTCTTT; CDR3 protein: CATSRDRGWGAFF
D gene: TRBD2; J gene: TRBJ2-3; V gene: TRBV25-1; clone size: NA; CDR3 DNA: TGTGCCAGCAGTGATGCGCGACTAGCGGGCGGTACGCAGTATTTT; CDR3 protein: CASSDARLAGGTQYF
D gene: TRBD2; J gene: TRBJ2-2; V gene: TRBV3-1/TRBV3-2; clone size: NA; CDR3 DNA: TGTGCCAGCAGCCAAGAAGCCGGGAGGGGGACCGGGGAGCTGTTTTTT; CDR3 protein: CASSQEAGRGTGELFF
D gene: TRBD2; J gene: TRBJ2-5; V gene: TRBV24-1; clone size: NA; CDR3 DNA: TGTGCCACCAGGGGGGGGGAGACCCAGTACTTC; CDR3 protein: CATRGGETQYF
D gene: TRBD2; J gene: TRBJ2-3; V gene: TRBV10-3; clone size: NA; CDR3 DNA: TGTGCCATCAGGGCCACTCTAGCGGCTAGCACAGATACGCAGTATTTT; CDR3 protein: CAIRATLAASTDTQYF
D gene: TRBD2; J gene: TRBJ2-2; V gene: TRBV7-6; clone size: NA; CDR3 DNA: TGTGCCAGCAGCTTATTGTCGGGAGGCGGCACCGGGGAGCTGTTTTTT; CDR3 protein: CASSLLSGGGTGELFF
D gene: TRBD2; J gene: TRBJ2-1; V gene: TRBV27; clone size: NA; CDR3 DNA: TGTGCCAGCAGCCAAATGGCCGGGGGAGGGGAGCAGTTCTTC; CDR3 protein: CASSQMAGGGEQFF
D gene: TRBD2; J gene: TRBJ2-1; V gene: TRBV5-1; clone size: NA; CDR3 DNA: TGCGCCAGCAGCTTGGCCCTGGGGGAGGGTAATGAGCAGTTCTTC; CDR3 protein: CASSLALGEGNEQFF
D gene: NA; J gene: TRBJ1-5; V gene: TRBV21-1; clone size: NA; CDR3 DNA: TGTGCCAGCAGCAACCCGACAGGTAATCAGCCCCAGCATTTT; CDR3 protein: CASSNPTGNQPQHF
D gene: NA; J gene: TRBJ2-7; V gene: TRBV4-2; clone size: NA; CDR3 DNA: TGTGCCAGCAGCCTGACAAGAGGGGAGCAGTACTTC; CDR3 protein: CASSLTRGEQYF
D gene: TRBD1; J gene: TRBJ1-6; V gene: TRBV7-8; clone size: NA; CDR3 DNA: TGTGCCAGCAGCACCCGGGGACAGAAAAACAATTCACCCCTCCACTTT; CDR3 protein: CASSTRGQKNNSPLHF
D gene: TRBD1; J gene: TRBJ2-6; V gene: TRBV24-1; clone size: NA; CDR3 DNA: TGTGCCACCAGTGACCGTCCCGGGACAGGGAGCCGGGCCAACGTCCTGACTTTC; CDR3 protein: CATSDRPGTGSRANVLTF
D gene: NA; J gene: TRBJ2-7; V gene: TRBV4-1; clone size: once; CDR3 DNA: TGCGCCAGCAGCCAAGGTCGGGCGGGGAGGACCTACGAGCAGTACTTC; CDR3 protein: CASSQGRAGRTYEQYF
D gene: NA; J gene: TRBJ2-2; V gene: TRBV4-3; clone size: NA; CDR3 DNA: TGCGCCAGCAGTTCTGATTGGCAGGGCCAGAACACCGGGGAGCTGTTTTTT; CDR3 protein: CASSSDWQGQNTGELFF
D gene: NA; J gene: TRBJ2-5; V gene: TRBV18; clone size: NA; CDR3 DNA: TGTGCCAGCTCACCCCGCGGGCACCAGAAAGAGACCCAGTACTTC; CDR3 protein: CASSPRGHQKETQYF
D gene: TRBD1; J gene: TRBJ2-7; V gene: TRBV30; clone size: NA; CDR3 DNA: TGTGCCTGGATTCCCCCGGACAGGGTCCACGAGCAGTACTTC; CDR3 protein: CAWIPPDRVHEQYF
D gene: NA; J gene: TRBJ1-1; V gene: TRBV11-3; clone size: NA; CDR3 DNA: TGTGCCAGCAGCTTCATCCCGGACACTGAAGCTTTCTTT; CDR3 protein: CASSFIPDTEAFF
D gene: TRBD2; J gene: TRBJ2-3; V gene: TRBV6-1; clone size: NA; CDR3 DNA: TGTGCCAGCAGTGAAGCCCTAGCGGGGGGGGCAGATACGCAGTATTTT; CDR3 protein: CASSEALAGGADTQYF
D gene: NA; J gene: TRBJ2-7; V gene: TRBV2; clone size: NA; CDR3 DNA: TGTGCCAGCAGTCCCCCGGGGTCGGGGTACGAGCAGTACTTC; CDR3 protein: CASSPPGSGYEQYF
D gene: TRBD2; J gene: TRBJ2-7; V gene: TRBV28; clone size: NA; CDR3 DNA: TGTGCCAGCAGTCCACCCCGGGGTAGCGGGACTGGGGAGCAGTACTTC; CDR3 protein: CASSPPRGSGTGEQYF
D gene: NA; J gene: TRBJ2-1; V gene: TRBV6-5; clone size: NA; CDR3 DNA: TGTGCCAGCAGCAATTACAATGAGCAGTTCTTC; CDR3 protein: CASSNYNEQFF
D gene: TRBD1; J gene: TRBJ1-5; V gene: TRBV19; clone size: NA; CDR3 DNA: TGTGCCAGTAGTATAGGAGGGACAGGCCGGGGTAGCAATCAGCCCCAGCATTTT; CDR3 protein: CASSIGGTGRGSNQPQHF
D gene: TRBD1; J gene: TRBJ2-2; V gene: TRBV4-3; clone size: NA; CDR3 DNA: TGCGCCAGCAGCCAAGTTTGGGCCGGGACAGGGCCCACCGGGGAGCTGTTTTTT; CDR3 protein: CASSQVWAGTGPTGELFF
D gene: TRBD1; J gene: TRBJ1-1; V gene: TRBV28; clone size: NA; CDR3 DNA: TGTGCCAGCGCCAGGGCAGGGGGCCCGATCACTGAAGCTTTCTTT; CDR3 protein: CASARAGGPITEAFF
D gene: TRBD2; J gene: TRBJ2-1; V gene: TRBV4-2; clone size: NA; CDR3 DNA: TGTGCCAGCAGCCGAGGGACTAGCGGGAGTGGGAATGAGCAGTTCTTC; CDR3 protein: CASSRGTSGSGNEQFF
D gene: TRBD1; J gene: TRBJ2-5; V gene: TRBV6-5; clone size: NA; CDR3 DNA: TGTGCCAGCAGTTACGCCGAGGCAGGGGGCCGGGAGACCCAGTACTTC; CDR3 protein: CASSYAEAGGRETQYF
D gene: TRBD1; J gene: TRBJ1-2; V gene: TRBV14; clone size: NA; CDR3 DNA: TGTGCCAGCAGCCAAGCAGGGGGCTACCACTATGGCTACACCTTC; CDR3 protein: CASSQAGGYHYGYTF
D gene: NA; J gene: TRBJ2-3; V gene: TRBV11-2; clone size: NA; CDR3 DNA: TGTGCCAGCAGCTTATTCGGGGGAGCAGCGTCAGATACGCAGTATTTT; CDR3 protein: CASSLFGGAASDTQYF
D gene: NA; J gene: TRBJ2-7; V gene: TRBV27; clone size: NA; CDR3 DNA: TGTGCCAGCCCCTCGCAGGACTGGGCCAACTACGAGCAGTACTTC; CDR3 protein: CASPSQDWANYEQYF
D gene: TRBD1; J gene: TRBJ1-1; V gene: TRBV7-3; clone size: NA; CDR3 DNA: TGTGCCAGCAGCCCACAGGGGGGGGCCACTGAAGCTTTCTTT; CDR3 protein: CASSPQGGATEAFF
D gene: TRBD1; J gene: TRBJ1-4; V gene: TRBV5-1; clone size: NA; CDR3 DNA: TGCGCCAGCAGCTTGGGGGTCAGGGGGTCTGCAACTAATGAAAAACTGTTTTTT; CDR3 protein: CASSLGVRGSATNEKLFF
D gene: TRBD1; J gene: TRBJ2-2; V gene: TRBV10-3; clone size: NA; CDR3 DNA: TGTGCCATCAACACAGGGGGCCTGAACACCGGGGAGCTGTTTTTT; CDR3 protein: CAINTGGLNTGELFF
D gene: TRBD2; J gene: TRBJ2-7; V gene: TRBV5-6; clone size: NA; CDR3 DNA: TGTGCCAGCAGCCCCCCTAGCGGGAGGGCCTTTGAGCAGTACTTC; CDR3 protein: CASSPPSGRAFEQYF
D gene: TRBD1; J gene: TRBJ2-7; V gene: TRBV5-1; clone size: NA; CDR3 DNA: TGCGCCAGCAGCTTGGCCCGGGACAGGGGGTACGAGCAGTACTTC; CDR3 protein: CASSLARDRGYEQYF
D gene: TRBD2; J gene: TRBJ2-2; V gene: TRBV4-3; clone size: NA; CDR3 DNA: TGCGCCAGCAGCCAAGCTGCGGGAGGGTGGACCGGGGAGCTGTTTTTT; CDR3 protein: CASSQAAGGWTGELFF
D gene: NA; J gene: TRBJ2-5; V gene: TRBV5-3; clone size: NA; CDR3 DNA: TGTGCCAGAAGCTTAAGGCGAGACCCAGGGGAGACCCAGTACTTC; CDR3 protein: CARSLRRDPGETQYF
D gene: TRBD2; J gene: TRBJ2-7; V gene: TRBV27; clone size: NA; CDR3 DNA: TGTGCCAGCAGTGAGCGCGGGAGGTGGGCCGAGCAGTACTTC; CDR3 protein: CASSERGRWAEQYF
D gene: TRBD1; J gene: TRBJ1-2; V gene: TRBV24-1; clone size: NA; CDR3 DNA: TGTGCCACCAGTGATCGGACAGGGCTCTATGGCTACACCTTC; CDR3 protein: CATSDRTGLYGYTF
D gene: TRBD1; J gene: TRBJ2-5; V gene: TRBV19; clone size: NA; CDR3 DNA: TGTGCCAGTAGTATAAGGGGCAGGGGGCGTAAGGAGACCCAGTACTTC; CDR3 protein: CASSIRGRGRKETQYF
D gene: NA; J gene: TRBJ1-5; V gene: TRBV30; clone size: NA; CDR3 DNA: TGTGCCTGGAGTCCAGGGTTAGAACAGCCCCAGCATTTT; CDR3 protein: CAWSPGLEQPQHF
D gene: TRBD1; J gene: TRBJ1-4; V gene: TRBV7-6; clone size: NA; CDR3 DNA: TGTGCCAGCAGCTTAGCGGTACAGGGGAATGAAAAACTGTTTTTT; CDR3 protein: CASSLAVQGNEKLFF
D gene: NA; J gene: TRBJ1-5; V gene: TRBV6-5; clone size: NA; CDR3 DNA: TGTGCCAACAGCACTCTCGTCAGGGGTCAGCCCCAGCATTTT; CDR3 protein: CANSTLVRGQPQHF